Listed below are T cell receptor beta chains from one sample, sequenced in a study of blood T cell repertoires in COVID-19. Repertoires were generated with immunoSEQ multiplex PCR, while TCRdb's copy carries only in-frame clones and drops some. The repertoire holds more than 150,000 clones, with 70% to 85% as singletons. The sequenced material came from peripheral blood. Source of these receptors: a human donor in a cohort sampled during active COVID-19. Each CDR3 is given with its conserved first and last residue. Clone size, where shown, is once, few, many, or a class for clones that have expanded.

j_call,clone_size,v_call,cdr3_aa
TRBJ1-1,.,TRBV5-5,CASSLGRGSNTEAFF
TRBJ1-5,.,TRBV5-8,CASSLQGYSNQPQHF
TRBJ2-5,.,TRBV7-9,CASSFHPGLGDF
TRBJ1-5,.,TRBV18,CASSPRATGVDNQPQHF
TRBJ2-3,.,TRBV7-8,CASTGGRLGRTDTQYF
TRBJ1-2,.,TRBV19,CASSKASQGLKANYGYTF
TRBJ1-1,.,TRBV19,CASSISVNTEAFF
TRBJ2-1,.,TRBV20-1,CSARSDNEQFF
TRBJ1-2,once,TRBV6-1,CASSEGRVPYGYTF
TRBJ2-5,once,TRBV5-8,CASSLAQGETQYF
TRBJ1-6,.,TRBV27,CASSLGRGRPLHF
TRBJ2-5,.,TRBV6-4,CASTGIRLAGNQETQYF
TRBJ2-1,.,TRBV6-1,CASSEASIPGQGNWLKSYNEQFF
TRBJ1-1,.,TRBV5-1,CASSFQTGGENTEAFF
TRBJ1-2,.,TRBV6-5,CASSSGTANYGYTF
TRBJ2-1,.,TRBV5-1,CASSLGLVGEQFF
TRBJ2-1,few,TRBV15,CATSRDQGLVQFF
TRBJ2-4,.,TRBV15,CATSRVRGLGSSKNIQYF
TRBJ1-1,.,TRBV29-1,CSVDRGPEAFF
TRBJ1-5,.,TRBV6-6,CASAPAGNQPQHF
TRBJ2-7,few,TRBV5-1,CASSGGTGEYEQYF
TRBJ1-2,.,TRBV3-1/TRBV3-2,CASSQAGGYGYTF
TRBJ2-1,.,TRBV10-1,CASSESPGQGSYNEQFF
TRBJ2-7,.,TRBV9,CASSATGSAYEQYF
TRBJ1-5,.,TRBV12-5,CASNRGPNQPQHF
TRBJ2-5,.,TRBV4-1,CASSQGERGGETQYF
TRBJ1-6,.,TRBV5-1,CASSIHTGDNSPLHF
TRBJ2-1,.,TRBV5-1,CASSLAASGNYNEQFF
TRBJ1-1,.,TRBV21-1,CASSNGTGVTEAFF
TRBJ2-1,.,TRBV27,CASSPGSGNYNEQFF
TRBJ2-5,.,TRBV27,CASSLFSSGVETQYF
TRBJ2-7,.,TRBV11-2,CASSLRGSPPYEQYF
TRBJ2-1,.,TRBV11-3,CASSLGILAGLNEQFF
TRBJ2-5,few,TRBV5-5,CASSLRGTGRQETQYF
TRBJ1-1,once,TRBV7-3,CASSLMAGRTEAFF
TRBJ1-2,.,TRBV5-1,CASSSSYPGGYGYTF
TRBJ1-3,.,TRBV19,CASRGGRGNTIYF
TRBJ2-5,.,TRBV11-2,CASSAPDTTQYF
TRBJ2-7,.,TRBV27,CASSSYRASYEQYF
TRBJ2-1,.,TRBV23-1,CASSQGTVYGNEQFF
TRBJ1-1,once,TRBV2,CASSVDIPGSGIAEAFF
TRBJ2-7,.,TRBV4-1,CASSQDEGGLAGMGEQYF
TRBJ2-7,.,TRBV7-6,CASSPNPGTESSYEQYF
TRBJ1-3,.,TRBV6-5,CASRETVSGNTIYF
TRBJ1-1,.,TRBV12-3/TRBV12-4,CASSLGRNTEAFF
TRBJ1-4,.,TRBV3-1/TRBV3-2,CASSPRTGPDEKLFF